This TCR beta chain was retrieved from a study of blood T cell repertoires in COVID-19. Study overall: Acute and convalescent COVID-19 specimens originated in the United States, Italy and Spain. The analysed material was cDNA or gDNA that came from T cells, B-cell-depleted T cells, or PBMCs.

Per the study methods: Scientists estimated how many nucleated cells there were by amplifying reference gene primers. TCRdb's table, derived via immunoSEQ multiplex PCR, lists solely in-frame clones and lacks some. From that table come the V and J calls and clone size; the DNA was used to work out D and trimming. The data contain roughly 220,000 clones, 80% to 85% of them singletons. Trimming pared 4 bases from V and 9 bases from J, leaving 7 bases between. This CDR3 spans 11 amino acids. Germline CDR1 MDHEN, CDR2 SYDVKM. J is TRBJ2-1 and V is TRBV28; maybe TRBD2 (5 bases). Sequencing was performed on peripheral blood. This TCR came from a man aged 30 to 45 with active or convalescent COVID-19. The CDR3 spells CASSSGLEQFF. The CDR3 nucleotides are TGTGCCAGCAGTTCAGGACTTGAGCAGTTCTTC.